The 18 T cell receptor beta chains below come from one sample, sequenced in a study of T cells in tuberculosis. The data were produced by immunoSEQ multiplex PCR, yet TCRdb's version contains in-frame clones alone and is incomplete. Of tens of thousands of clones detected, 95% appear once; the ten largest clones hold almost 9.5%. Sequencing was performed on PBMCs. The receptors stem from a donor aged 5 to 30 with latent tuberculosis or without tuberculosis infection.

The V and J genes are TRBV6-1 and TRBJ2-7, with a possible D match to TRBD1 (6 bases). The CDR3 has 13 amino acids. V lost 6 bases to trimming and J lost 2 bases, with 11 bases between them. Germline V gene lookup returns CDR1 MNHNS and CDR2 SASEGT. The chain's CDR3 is CASRRTEPYEQYF. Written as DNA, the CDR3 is TGTGCCAGCAGACGGACAGAACCCTACGAGCAGTACTTC.

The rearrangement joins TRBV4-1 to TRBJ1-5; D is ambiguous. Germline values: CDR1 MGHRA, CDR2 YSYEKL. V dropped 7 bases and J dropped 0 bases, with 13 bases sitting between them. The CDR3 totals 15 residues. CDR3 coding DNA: TGCGCCAGCAACACAGAAGAATATAGCAATCAGCCCCAGCATTTT. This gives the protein CASNTEEYSNQPQHF.

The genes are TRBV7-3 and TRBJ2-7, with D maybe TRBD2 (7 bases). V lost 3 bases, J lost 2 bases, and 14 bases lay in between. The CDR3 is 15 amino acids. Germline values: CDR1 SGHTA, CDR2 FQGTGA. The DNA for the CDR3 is TGTGCCAGCAGCTTGATAGCCGGGGGGCCCTACGAGCAGTACTTC. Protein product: CASSLIAGGPYEQYF.

The CDR3 loop reads CASSYSSEPVDYGYTF. CDR3 bases: TGTGCCAGCAGTTACTCGAGCGAGCCGGTTGACTATGGCTACACCTTC. V usage is TRBV6-5 and J usage is TRBJ1-2; D gene uncertain. Looked up from germline, CDR1 is MNHEY and CDR2 is SVGAGI. There are 16 residues in the CDR3. Trimming removed 0 bases at V and 3 bases at J, with 14 bases between.

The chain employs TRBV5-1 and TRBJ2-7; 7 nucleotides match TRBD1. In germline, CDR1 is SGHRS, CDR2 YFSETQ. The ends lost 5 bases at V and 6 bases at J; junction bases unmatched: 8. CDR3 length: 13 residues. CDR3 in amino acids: CASRDLQGVEQYF. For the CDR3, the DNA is TGCGCCAGCAGAGATCTCCAGGGGGTCGAGCAGTACTTC.

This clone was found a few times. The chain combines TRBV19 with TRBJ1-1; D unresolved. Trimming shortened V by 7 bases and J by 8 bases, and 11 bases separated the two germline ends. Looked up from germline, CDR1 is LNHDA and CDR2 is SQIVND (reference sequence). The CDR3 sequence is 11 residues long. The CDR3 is CASIESQEAFF. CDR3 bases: TGTGCCAGTATAGAGTCACAGGAAGCTTTCTTT.

The DNA for the CDR3 is TGCGCCAGCAGCTTCGGTCCCTCTCAGGAAGGTGCACCCCTCCACTTT. Translating it yields CASSFGPSQEGAPLHF. The chain uses TRBV5-1 and TRBJ1-6; no clear D gene. Trimming took off 2 bases at V and 11 bases at J, with 20 bases between the two ends. Germline-derived CDR1 and CDR2 are SGHRS and YFSETQ. The CDR3 loop spans 16 amino acids.

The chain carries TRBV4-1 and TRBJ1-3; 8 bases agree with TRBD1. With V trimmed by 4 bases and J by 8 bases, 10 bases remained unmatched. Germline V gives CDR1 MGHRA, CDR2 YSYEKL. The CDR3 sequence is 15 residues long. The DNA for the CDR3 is TGCGCCAGCAGCCCGCAGGACAGGGTGGGAGACACCATATATTTT. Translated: CASSPQDRVGDTIYF.

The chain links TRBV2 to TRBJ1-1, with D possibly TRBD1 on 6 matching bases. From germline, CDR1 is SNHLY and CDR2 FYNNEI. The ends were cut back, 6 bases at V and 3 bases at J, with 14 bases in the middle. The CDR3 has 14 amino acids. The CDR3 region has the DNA TGTGCCAGCAGGTTCCAGGGGTACGACACTGAAGCTTTCTTT. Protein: CASRFQGYDTEAFF.

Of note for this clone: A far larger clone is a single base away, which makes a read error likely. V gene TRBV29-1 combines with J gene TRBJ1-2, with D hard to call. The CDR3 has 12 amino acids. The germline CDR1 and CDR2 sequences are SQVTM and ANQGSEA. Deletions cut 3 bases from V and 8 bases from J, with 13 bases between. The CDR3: CSVDVGSRGYTF. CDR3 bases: TGCAGCGTTGACGTCGGTTCGAGGGGCTACACCTTC. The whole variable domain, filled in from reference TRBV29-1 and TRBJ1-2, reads SAVISQKPSRDICQRGTSLTIQCQVDSQVTMMFWYRQQPGQSLTLIATANQGSEATYESGFVIDKFPISRPNLTFSTLTVSNMSPEDSSIYLCSVDVGSRGYTFGSGTRLTVV.

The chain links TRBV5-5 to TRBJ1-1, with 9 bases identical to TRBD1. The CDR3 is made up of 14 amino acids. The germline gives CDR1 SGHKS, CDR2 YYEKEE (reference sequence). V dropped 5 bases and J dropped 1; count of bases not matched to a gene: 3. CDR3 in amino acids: CASRDRGGNTEAFF. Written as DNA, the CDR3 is TGTGCCAGCAGGGACAGGGGTGGGAACACTGAAGCTTTCTTT.

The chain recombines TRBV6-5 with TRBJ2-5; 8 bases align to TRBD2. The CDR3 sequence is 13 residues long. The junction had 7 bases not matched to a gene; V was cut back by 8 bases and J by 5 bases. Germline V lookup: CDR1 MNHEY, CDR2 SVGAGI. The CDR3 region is CASRPGGRETQYF. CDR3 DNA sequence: TGTGCCAGCCGCCCGGGGGGGAGGGAGACCCAGTACTTC.

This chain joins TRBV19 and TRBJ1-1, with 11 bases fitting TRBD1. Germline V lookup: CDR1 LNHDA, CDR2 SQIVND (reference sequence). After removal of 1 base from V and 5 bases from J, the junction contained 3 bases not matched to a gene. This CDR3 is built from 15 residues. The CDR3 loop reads CASSIAGTGGTEAFF. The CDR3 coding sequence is TGTGCCAGTAGTATAGCCGGGACAGGGGGTACTGAAGCTTTCTTT. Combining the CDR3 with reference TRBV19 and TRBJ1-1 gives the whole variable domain DGGITQSPKYLFRKEGQNVTLSCEQNLNHDAMYWYRQDPGQGLRLIYYSQIVNDFQKGDIAEGYSVSREKKESFPLTVTSAQKNPTAFYLCASSIAGTGGTEAFFGQGTRLTVV.

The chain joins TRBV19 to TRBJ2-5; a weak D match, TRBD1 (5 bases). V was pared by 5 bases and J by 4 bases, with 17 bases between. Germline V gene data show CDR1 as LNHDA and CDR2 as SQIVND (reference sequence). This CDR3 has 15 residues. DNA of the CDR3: TGTGCCAGTAGTTCTACGAAAGGGGTTTCAGAGACCCAGTACTTC. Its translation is CASSSTKGVSETQYF.

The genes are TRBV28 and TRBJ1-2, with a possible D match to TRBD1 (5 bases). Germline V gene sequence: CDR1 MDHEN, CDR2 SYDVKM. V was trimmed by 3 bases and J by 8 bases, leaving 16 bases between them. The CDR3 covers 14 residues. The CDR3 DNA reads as TGTGCCAGCAGTTTCGGGCAGGGTTGGGGAGGCTACACCTTC. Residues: CASSFGQGWGGYTF.

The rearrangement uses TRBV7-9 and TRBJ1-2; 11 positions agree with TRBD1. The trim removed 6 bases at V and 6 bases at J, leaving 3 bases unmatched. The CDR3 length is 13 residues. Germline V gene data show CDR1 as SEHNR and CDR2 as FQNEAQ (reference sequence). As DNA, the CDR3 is TGTGCCAGCAGGTCGGGACAGGGGGATGGCTACACCTTC. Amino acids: CASRSGQGDGYTF.

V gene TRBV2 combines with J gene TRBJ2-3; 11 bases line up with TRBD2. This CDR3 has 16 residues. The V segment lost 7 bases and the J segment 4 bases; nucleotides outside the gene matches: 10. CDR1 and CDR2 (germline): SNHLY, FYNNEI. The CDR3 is CASKIASGGRSDTQYF. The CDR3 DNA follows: TGTGCCAGCAAAATCGCTAGCGGGGGGAGGTCAGATACGCAGTATTTT.

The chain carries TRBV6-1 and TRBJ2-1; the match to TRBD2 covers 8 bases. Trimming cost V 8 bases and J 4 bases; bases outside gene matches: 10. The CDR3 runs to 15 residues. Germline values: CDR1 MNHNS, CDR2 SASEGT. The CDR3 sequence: CASLRPGLGYNEQFF. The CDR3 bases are TGTGCCAGCCTGCGTCCGGGACTAGGTTACAATGAGCAGTTCTTC.